These 11 T cell receptor beta chains were sequenced from one sample in a study of cytomegalovirus exposure and HLA in healthy donors. PCR involved 60 Vbeta and 13 Jbeta primers. Assay used: immunoSEQ multiplex PCR; TCRdb lists only in-frame clones, some missing. The profile shows 160,000 or so clones, 76% of them singletons. The sample taken for sequencing was PBMCs. All receptors come from a man in his fifties or sixties in good health and CMV-seronegative.

The CDR3 nucleotides are TGTGCCAGCTCACCACTGGATCTAGCCGAGACCCAGTACTTC. Protein sequence: CASSPLDLAETQYF. The chain couples TRBV18 to TRBJ2-5, with TRBD2 as a possible D gene (5 bases). Per the germline V gene, CDR1 is KGHSH and CDR2 is LQKENI. The CDR3 runs to 14 residues. The V end was cut by 1 base, the J end by 5 bases, with 11 bases between.

V is TRBV27 and J is TRBJ2-5, with 11 positions matching TRBD2. Germline CDR1 MNHEY, CDR2 SMNVEV (reference sequence). This CDR3 is built from 16 residues. The trim removed 6 bases at V and 1 base at J, leaving 7 bases unmatched. In DNA form, the CDR3 reads TGTGCCAGCAGCAAACTAGCGGGAGCGGCCCAAGAGACCCAGTACTTC. Its translation: CASSKLAGAAQETQYF.

V is TRBV27 and J is TRBJ1-5, with 10 bases lining up with TRBD1. The length of the CDR3 is 14 residues. Unmatched junction bases numbered 1, after V lost 6 bases and J lost 2 bases. CDR1 and CDR2 (germline): MNHEY, SMNVEV (reference sequence). The CDR3 DNA follows: TGTGCCAGCAGGACAGGGGGCGGCAATCAGCCCCAGCATTTT. Protein product: CASRTGGGNQPQHF.

This chain joins TRBV11-2 and TRBJ1-1, with D possibly being TRBD1 (6 bases). The V and J ends lost 5 bases and 0 bases respectively, with 13 bases between them. The CDR3 totals 15 residues. Per the germline V gene, CDR1 is SGHAT and CDR2 is FQNNGV. This CDR3 is CASSPETGLNTEAFF. In nucleotides, the CDR3 is TGTGCCAGCAGCCCAGAGACAGGTTTGAACACTGAAGCTTTCTTT.

The chain has TRBV27 and TRBJ2-5; a possible D gene is TRBD1 (5 bases). Germline loops: CDR1 MNHEY, CDR2 SMNVEV (reference sequence). This CDR3 has 14 residues. Trimming removed 2 bases at V and 5 bases at J, with 12 bases between. The CDR3 DNA sequence: TGTGCCAGCAGTTTACAATGGGGCAGGGAGACCCAGTACTTC. Protein product: CASSLQWGRETQYF.

This clone was seen a handful of times. V gene TRBV5-1 combines with J gene TRBJ2-6; 9 nucleotides align to TRBD1. V trimming: 1 base; J trimming: 2 bases; junction bases outside the gene matches: 7. CDR1 and CDR2 from the germline V gene are SGHRS and YFSETQ. The CDR3 contains 18 residues. The CDR3 bases are TGCGCCAGCAGCTTGCCTTGGACAGGGGAGGCTGGGGCCAACGTCCTGACTTTC. Encoded protein: CASSLPWTGEAGANVLTF.

V is TRBV5-1 and J is TRBJ2-2; D gene uncertain. The CDR3 is made up of 14 amino acids. The germline V gene encodes CDR1 SGHRS and CDR2 YFSETQ. Trimming took 0 bases from V and 4 from J, leaving 7 bases between them. CDR3: CASSLAQITGELFF. In DNA form, the CDR3 reads TGCGCCAGCAGCTTGGCACAGATCACCGGGGAGCTGTTTTTT.

The chain employs TRBV7-9 and TRBJ1-4; 7 bases line up with TRBD1. The junction had 11 bases not matched to a gene; V was cut back by 11 bases and J by 8 bases. The CDR3 spans 13 residues. The germline CDR1 and CDR2 sequences are SEHNR and FQNEAQ (reference sequence). The CDR3 DNA sequence: TGTGCCGGCACCCCGGGGACAGAGGAAAAACTGTTTTTT. This codes for CAGTPGTEEKLFF.

The rearrangement joins TRBV2 to TRBJ2-7, with no clear D. Trimming stripped 6 bases from V and 3 bases from J, with 6 bases between. This CDR3 is built from 11 residues. CDR1 is SNHLY and CDR2 is FYNNEI in the germline V gene. The CDR3 here is CASSDFYEQYF. The CDR3 nucleotides are TGTGCCAGCAGCGACTTCTACGAGCAGTACTTC.

CDR3 nucleotides: TGTGCCAGCAGCTTGGAAGCGGCCACTGAAGCTTTCTTT. This codes for CASSLEAATEAFF. The chain employs TRBV5-8 and TRBJ1-1; D is unresolved. Germline values: CDR1 SGHTS, CDR2 YDEGEE. The CDR3 runs to 13 residues. V lost 0 bases to trimming and J lost 4 bases, with 7 bases between them.

V usage is TRBV5-1 and J usage is TRBJ2-3; a possible D gene is TRBD2 (5 bases). CDR1 SGHRS and CDR2 YFSETQ come from the germline V gene. V lost 2 bases, J lost 2 bases, and 9 bases lay in between. The CDR3 has 14 amino acids. CDR3: CASSFGEITDTQYF. In nucleotides, the CDR3 is TGCGCCAGCAGCTTTGGGGAGATCACAGATACGCAGTATTTT. The full variable domain, in which reference TRBV5-1 and TRBJ2-3 provide the parts outside the CDR3, is KAGVTQTPRYLIKTRGQQVTLSCSPISGHRSVSWYQQTPGQGLQFLFEYFSETQRNKGNFPGRFSGRQFSNSRSEMNVSTLELGDSALYLCASSFGEITDTQYFGPGTRLTVL.